These T cell receptor beta chains were read from a single sample in a study of shared clonotypes between healthy human individuals. Libraries were prepared by immunoSEQ multiplex PCR; TCRdb keeps only in-frame clonotypes and omits some of them. Here the sample spans some 240,000 clones, 60% to 80% being singletons. The sample comprised memory CD4+ T cells sorted from blood. These receptor sequences come from a man aged 30 to 39 in good health. Each CDR3 is given with its conserved first and last residue. A D gene is named only where the DNA matches it firmly. Size is omitted from some rows. Given values are once, few, many or a class for expanded clones.

len	d_gene	abundance	v_gene	j_gene	CDR3aa	CDR3nt
17	TRBD2	NA	TRBV30	TRBJ2-1	CAWSVRGGRASYNEQFF	TGTGCCTGGAGTGTACGAGGCGGGAGAGCCTCCTACAATGAGCAGTTCTTC
14	NA	few	TRBV2	TRBJ2-3	CASRDPSGPDTQYF	TGTGCCAGCCGTGACCCATCAGGCCCAGATACGCAGTATTTT
14	NA	NA	TRBV7-9	TRBJ1-5	CASSLTGRDQPQHF	TGTGCCAGCAGCTTGACGGGCAGGGATCAGCCCCAGCATTTT
14	NA	NA	TRBV1	TRBJ2-1	CTSSPRTGRNEQFF	TGCACCAGCAGCCCGCGGACAGGGCGGAATGAGCAGTTCTTC
15	TRBD1	NA	TRBV9	TRBJ2-7	CASSVSNRGPHEQYF	TGTGCCAGCAGCGTATCTAACAGGGGGCCCCACGAGCAGTACTTC
16	NA	NA	TRBV6-1	TRBJ2-7	CASSEAGTQQSYEQYF	TGTGCCAGCAGTGAAGCCGGGACCCAGCAATCCTACGAGCAGTACTTC
16	NA	NA	TRBV28	TRBJ2-6	CASSFGALSGANVLTF	TGTGCCAGCAGTTTCGGGGCCCTCTCTGGGGCCAACGTCCTGACTTTC
14	TRBD2	NA	TRBV5-1	TRBJ2-1	CASSGLAGGNEQFF	TGCGCCAGCAGCGGACTAGCGGGAGGAAATGAGCAGTTCTTC
14	TRBD2	NA	TRBV6-1	TRBJ2-1	CASSEWGSGREIFF	TGTGCCAGCAGTGAATGGGGTAGCGGGAGGGAGATATTCTTC
14	NA	many	TRBV5-1	TRBJ2-1	CASSLGGWSNEQFF	TGCGCCAGCAGCTTGGGGGGGTGGAGCAATGAGCAGTTCTTC
16	TRBD1	NA	TRBV7-3	TRBJ2-3	CASSPRDRGYTDTQYF	TGTGCCAGCAGCCCCCGGGACAGGGGATACACAGATACGCAGTATTTT